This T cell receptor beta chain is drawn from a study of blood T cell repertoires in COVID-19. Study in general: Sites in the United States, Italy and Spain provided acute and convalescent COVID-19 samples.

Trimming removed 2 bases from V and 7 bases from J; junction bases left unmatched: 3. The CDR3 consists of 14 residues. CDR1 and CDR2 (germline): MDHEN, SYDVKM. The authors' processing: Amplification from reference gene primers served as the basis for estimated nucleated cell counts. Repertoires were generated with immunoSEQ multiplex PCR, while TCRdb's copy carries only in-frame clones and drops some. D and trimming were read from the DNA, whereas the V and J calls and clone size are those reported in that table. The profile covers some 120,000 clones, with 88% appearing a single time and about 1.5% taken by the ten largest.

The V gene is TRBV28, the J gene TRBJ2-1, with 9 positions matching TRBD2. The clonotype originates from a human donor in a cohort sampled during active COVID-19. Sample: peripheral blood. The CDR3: CASSLGSGSNEQFF. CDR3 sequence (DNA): TGTGCCAGCAGTTTAGGTAGCGGGAGTAATGAGCAGTTCTTC.